This T cell receptor (beta chain) was captured in a study of human T cells and chemical hapten exposure. Background on the study: Weekly diphenylcyclopropenone doses were given to patients' scalps across the approximately 25-week study. Yields of TCR per sample differed, chiefly owing to small differences in pooled library volume. Findings of the study overall: Alopecia in the donors means their immune response may deviate from healthy people's.

Separate cDNA molecules received unique molecular identifiers, which the library attached to them. TCRdb re-derived calls from the RACE reads in MiXCR, one entry per CDR3 protein. The data contain 300,000 to 450,000 distinct CDR3 sequences, around 4.8% of them seen just once; the ten biggest clones take up 2% to 2.5%. This clonotype was seen ten or more times. Antigen unknown. Described time point: patch test 1, 2 weeks after DPC sensitization. Described treatment: therapeutic diphenylcyclopropenone sensitization with weekly scalp DPC. CDR3 length equals 15 residues. The ends were cut back, 2 bases at V and 2 bases at J, with 10 bases in the middle. Germline CDR1 reads SGHAT; CDR2 reads FQNNGV.

The material was whole blood, obtained in connection with sensitization to the hapten diphenylcyclopropenone (DPC). The origin of this receptor is a woman aged 50 to 65 with alopecia areata. Some clones in this sample may be carry-over from other donors' samples. The chain recombines TRBV11-2 with TRBJ2-1; D may be TRBD1 or TRBD2 (6 bases each). This CDR3 is CASSLRGDPYNEQFF. The CDR3 coding sequence is TGTGCCAGCAGCTTAAGGGGGGACCCCTACAATGAGCAGTTCTTC.